A single T cell receptor (beta chain) is shown here with its context. This clone was seen many times. It has no known antigen specificity. Per-base quality was not reported, and no clone a single base away is much larger than it. Distinct nucleotide sequences in the sample also encode this CDR3. The sample comes from a study of metastatic and nonmetastatic thyroid tumors (dated by TCRdb to about 2020). With respect to the entire study: For patients with malignant and with benign thyroid disease, the researchers compared repertoires between peripheral blood samples and tumor or nodule tissue samples.

Results and caveats for the whole study, not just this receptor: In both blood and tumor samples, malignant tumors were reported to have significantly higher TCR beta diversity than benign nodules.

No treatment had been received by any patient before thyroid surgery. Patient clinical samples collected from the early 2010s to the late 2010s were retrospectively analysed using T-cell receptor beta sequencing. The library was obtained by PCR. Data came from an Illumina HiSeq 4000. High-throughput sequencing was used to profile the TCR beta-chain CDR3 region of every patient. The authors' analysis ran thus. A classifier to discriminate distant-metastatic papillary thyroid cancer patients was built from CDR3 differences across clinicopathological groups. To measure repertoire diversity the researchers used the Shannon index, while the Morisita-Horn index served to gauge how similar the tumor and blood repertoires were. TCRdb trimmed public reads at Q25 via fastp, called clones via MiXCR and kept in-frame beta chains. TCRdb, not the authors, supplied the V and J calls. The table for this sample lists roughly 40,000 clones; 17% of them were counted only once. Of the sample, roughly 9.8% falls within the top ten clones.

The sample consisted of tumor tissue. The source of this sequence is a female donor with papillary thyroid cancer or a benign thyroid nodule (not recorded which). Some clones in this sample may be carry-over from other donors' samples.

The encoded CDR3 is CASSLAPAYEQYF. The bases read TGCGCCAGCAGCTTGGCACCAGCCTACGAGCAGTACTTC. This receptor chain uses TRBV5-1 and TRBJ2-7; no D gene call is confident. V loses 0 bases, J loses 2 bases, and the germline ends lie 6 bases apart. CDR1 SGHRS and CDR2 YFSETQ were looked up in the germline V gene. The CDR3 runs 13 amino acids, cysteine and phenylalanine included. Only CDR3 DNA remains: 39 bases, in frame from the first base.